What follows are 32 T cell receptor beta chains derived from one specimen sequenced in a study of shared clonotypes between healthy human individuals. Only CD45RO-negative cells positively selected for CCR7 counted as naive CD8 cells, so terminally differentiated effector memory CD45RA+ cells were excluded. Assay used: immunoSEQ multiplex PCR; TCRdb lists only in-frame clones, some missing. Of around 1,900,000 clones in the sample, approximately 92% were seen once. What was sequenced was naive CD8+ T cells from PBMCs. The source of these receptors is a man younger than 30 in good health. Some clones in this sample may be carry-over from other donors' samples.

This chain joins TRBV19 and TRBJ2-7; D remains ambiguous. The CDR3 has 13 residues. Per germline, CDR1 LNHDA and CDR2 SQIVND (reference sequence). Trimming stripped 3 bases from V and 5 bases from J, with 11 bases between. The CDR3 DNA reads TGTGCCAGTAGTATCTGGGCCGCGGACGAGCAGTACTTC. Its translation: CASSIWAADEQYF.

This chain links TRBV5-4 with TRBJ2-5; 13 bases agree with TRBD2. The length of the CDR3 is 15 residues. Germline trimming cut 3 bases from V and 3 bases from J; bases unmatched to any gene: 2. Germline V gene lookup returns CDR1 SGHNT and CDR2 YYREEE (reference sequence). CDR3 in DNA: TGTGCCAGCAGCTGGGGACTAGCGGGAAAAGAGACCCAGTACTTC. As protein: CASSWGLAGKETQYF.

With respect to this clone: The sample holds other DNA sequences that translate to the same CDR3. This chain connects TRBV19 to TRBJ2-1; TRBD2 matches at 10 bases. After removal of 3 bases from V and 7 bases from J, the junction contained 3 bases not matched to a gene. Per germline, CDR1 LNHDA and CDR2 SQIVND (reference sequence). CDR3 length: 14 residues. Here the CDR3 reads CASSISGGWNEQFF. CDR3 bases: TGTGCCAGTAGTATTAGCGGGGGGTGGAATGAGCAGTTCTTC.

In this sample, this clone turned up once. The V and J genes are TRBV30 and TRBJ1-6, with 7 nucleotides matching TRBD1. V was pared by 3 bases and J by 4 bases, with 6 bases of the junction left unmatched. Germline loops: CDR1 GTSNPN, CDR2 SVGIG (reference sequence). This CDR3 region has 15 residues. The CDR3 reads CAWSVSGQYNSPLHF. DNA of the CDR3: TGTGCCTGGAGCGTCTCGGGACAGTATAATTCACCCCTCCACTTT.

For the CDR3, the DNA is TGTGCCAGCAGCTTCGAGGGGGCTTGGCAGCCCCAGCATTTT. This gives the protein CASSFEGAWQPQHF. The chain uses TRBV5-6 and TRBJ1-5, with TRBD1 matching over 7 bases. V was pared by 2 bases and J by 7 bases, with 6 bases of the junction left unmatched. CDR1 is SGHDT, CDR2 YYEEEE, per germline. The CDR3 loop spans 14 amino acids.

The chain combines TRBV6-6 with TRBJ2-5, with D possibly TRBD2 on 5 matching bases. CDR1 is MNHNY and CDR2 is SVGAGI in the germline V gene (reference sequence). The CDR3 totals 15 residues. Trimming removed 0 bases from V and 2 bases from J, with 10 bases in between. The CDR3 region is CASSYSRGQQETQYF. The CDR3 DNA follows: TGTGCCAGCAGTTACTCGAGAGGGCAACAAGAGACCCAGTACTTC.

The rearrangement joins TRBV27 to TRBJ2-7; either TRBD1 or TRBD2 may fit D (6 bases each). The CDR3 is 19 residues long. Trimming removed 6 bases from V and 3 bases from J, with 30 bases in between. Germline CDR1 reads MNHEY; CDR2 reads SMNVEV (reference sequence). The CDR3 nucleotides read TGTGCCAGCAGCCCTAGGGACTCAAACACAGGGTTAGCGATCTACGAGCAGTACTTC. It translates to CASSPRDSNTGLAIYEQYF.

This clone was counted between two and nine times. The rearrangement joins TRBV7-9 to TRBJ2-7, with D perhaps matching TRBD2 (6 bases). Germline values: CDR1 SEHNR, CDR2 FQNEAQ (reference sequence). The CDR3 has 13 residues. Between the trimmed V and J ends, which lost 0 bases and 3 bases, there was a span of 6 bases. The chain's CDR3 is CASSLATSYEQYF. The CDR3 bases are TGTGCCAGCAGCTTAGCGACTAGCTACGAGCAGTACTTC.

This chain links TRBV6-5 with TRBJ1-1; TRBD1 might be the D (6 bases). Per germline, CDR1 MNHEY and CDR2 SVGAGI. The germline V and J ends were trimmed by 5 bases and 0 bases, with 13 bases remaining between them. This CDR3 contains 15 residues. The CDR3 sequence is CASSTKGGVNTEAFF. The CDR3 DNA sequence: TGTGCCAGCAGTACTAAGGGGGGGGTGAACACTGAAGCTTTCTTT.

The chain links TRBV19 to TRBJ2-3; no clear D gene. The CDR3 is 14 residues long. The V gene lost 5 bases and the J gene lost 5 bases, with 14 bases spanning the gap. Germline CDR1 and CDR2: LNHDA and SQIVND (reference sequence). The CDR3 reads CASSLPNNRDTQYF. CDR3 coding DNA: TGTGCCAGTAGTCTTCCCAACAATAGAGATACGCAGTATTTT.

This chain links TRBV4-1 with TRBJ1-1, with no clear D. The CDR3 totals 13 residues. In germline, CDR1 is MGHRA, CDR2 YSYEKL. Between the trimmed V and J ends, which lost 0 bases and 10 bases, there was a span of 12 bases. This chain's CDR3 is CASSQDPLNGAFF. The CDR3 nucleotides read TGCGCCAGCAGCCAAGATCCGTTAAACGGAGCTTTCTTT.

CDR3 amino acids: CASEDRFLNIQYF. CDR3 bases: TGTGCCAGCGAAGACAGGTTTTTGAACATTCAGTACTTC. The chain employs TRBV2 and TRBJ2-4; tentative D call: TRBD1 (6 bases). There are 13 residues in the CDR3. CDR1 is SNHLY, CDR2 FYNNEI, per germline. Trimming took off 8 bases at V and 7 bases at J, with 15 bases between the two ends. Together with reference TRBV2 and TRBJ2-4, the CDR3 gives the full variable domain: EPEVTQTPSHQVTQMGQEVILRCVPISNHLYFYWYRQILGQKVEFLVSFYNNEISEKSEIFDDQFSVERPDGSNFTLKIRSTKLEDSAMYFCASEDRFLNIQYFGAGTRLSVL.

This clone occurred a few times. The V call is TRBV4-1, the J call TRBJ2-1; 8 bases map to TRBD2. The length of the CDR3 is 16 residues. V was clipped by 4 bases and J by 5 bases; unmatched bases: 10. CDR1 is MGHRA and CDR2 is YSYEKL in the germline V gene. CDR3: CASSPNYGLAHNEQFF. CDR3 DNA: TGCGCCAGCAGCCCCAACTACGGACTAGCCCACAATGAGCAGTTCTTC.

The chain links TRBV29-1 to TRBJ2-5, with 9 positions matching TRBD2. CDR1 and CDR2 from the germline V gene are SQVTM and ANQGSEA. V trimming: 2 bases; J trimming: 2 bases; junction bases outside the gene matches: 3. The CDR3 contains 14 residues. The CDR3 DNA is TGCAGCGTTGAAAAGCGGGAGGCGCAAGAGACCCAGTACTTC. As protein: CSVEKREAQETQYF.

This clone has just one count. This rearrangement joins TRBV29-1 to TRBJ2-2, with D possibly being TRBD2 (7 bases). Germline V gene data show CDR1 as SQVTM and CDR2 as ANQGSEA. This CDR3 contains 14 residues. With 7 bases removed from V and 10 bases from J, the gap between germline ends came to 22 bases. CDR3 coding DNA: TGCAGCGCAGGTGGGGGGGGCCTTCCTCAGGAGCTGTTTTTT. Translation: CSAGGGGLPQELFF.

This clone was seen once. The CDR3 sequence: CASSTYSALSPYNEQFF. The CDR3 DNA follows: TGTGCCAGCAGCACTTACTCCGCCCTTTCTCCCTACAATGAGCAGTTCTTC. The V and J genes are TRBV21-1 and TRBJ2-1; the table gives TRBD2 as D, unverified against the DNA. TRBV21-1 constitutes a pseudogene. The CDR3 runs to 17 residues.

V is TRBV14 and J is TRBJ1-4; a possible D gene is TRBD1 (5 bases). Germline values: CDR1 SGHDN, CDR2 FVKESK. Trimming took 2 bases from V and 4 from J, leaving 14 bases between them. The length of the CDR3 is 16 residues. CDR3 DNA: TGTGCCAGCAGCCAACGCCTCGGGGGACTTAATGAAAAACTGTTTTTT. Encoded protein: CASSQRLGGLNEKLFF.

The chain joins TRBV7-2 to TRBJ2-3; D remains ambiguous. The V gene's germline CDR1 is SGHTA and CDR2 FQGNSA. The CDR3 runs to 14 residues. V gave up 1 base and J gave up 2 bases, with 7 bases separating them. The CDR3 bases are TGTGCCAGCAGCTTAGTACCCTCCACAGATACGCAGTATTTT. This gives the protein CASSLVPSTDTQYF.

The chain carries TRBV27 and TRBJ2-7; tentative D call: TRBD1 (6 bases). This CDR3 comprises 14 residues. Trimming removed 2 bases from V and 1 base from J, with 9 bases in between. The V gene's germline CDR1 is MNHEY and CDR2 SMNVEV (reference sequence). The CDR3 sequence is CASSLGDKSYEQYF. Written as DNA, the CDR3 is TGTGCCAGCAGTTTAGGGGACAAGTCCTACGAGCAGTACTTC.

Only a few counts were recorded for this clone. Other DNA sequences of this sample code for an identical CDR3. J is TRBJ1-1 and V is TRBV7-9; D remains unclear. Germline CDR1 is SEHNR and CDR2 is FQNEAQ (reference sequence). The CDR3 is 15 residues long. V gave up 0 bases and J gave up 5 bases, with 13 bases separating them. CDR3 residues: CASSLAAGLLTEAFF. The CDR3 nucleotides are TGTGCCAGCAGCTTAGCTGCAGGACTGCTTACTGAAGCTTTCTTT. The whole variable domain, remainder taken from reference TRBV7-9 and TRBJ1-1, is DTGVSQNPRHKITKRGQNVTFRCDPISEHNRLYWYRQTLGQGPEFLTYFQNEAQLEKSRLLSDRFSAERPKGSFSTLEIQRTEQGDSAMYLCASSLAAGLLTEAFFGQGTRLTVV.

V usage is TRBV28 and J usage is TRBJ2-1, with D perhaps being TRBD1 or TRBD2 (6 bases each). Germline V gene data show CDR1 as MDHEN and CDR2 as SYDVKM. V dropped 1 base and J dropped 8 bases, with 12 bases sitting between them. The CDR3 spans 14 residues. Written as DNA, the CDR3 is TGTGCCAGCAGTTTATTGGCGAGGGGGGATGAGCAGTTCTTC. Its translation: CASSLLARGDEQFF.

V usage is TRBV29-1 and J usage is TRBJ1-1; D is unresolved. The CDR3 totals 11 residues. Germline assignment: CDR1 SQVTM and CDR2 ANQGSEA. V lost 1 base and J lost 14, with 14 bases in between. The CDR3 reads CSVEASQLDFF. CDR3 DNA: TGCAGCGTTGAAGCCTCCCAGTTAGACTTCTTT.

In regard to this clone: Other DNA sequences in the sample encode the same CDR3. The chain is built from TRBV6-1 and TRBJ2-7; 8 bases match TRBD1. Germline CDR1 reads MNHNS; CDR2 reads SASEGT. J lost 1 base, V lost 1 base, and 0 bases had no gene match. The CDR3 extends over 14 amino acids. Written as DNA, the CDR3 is TGTGCCAGCAGTGAAGACAGGGGGTCCTACGAGCAGTACTTC. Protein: CASSEDRGSYEQYF.

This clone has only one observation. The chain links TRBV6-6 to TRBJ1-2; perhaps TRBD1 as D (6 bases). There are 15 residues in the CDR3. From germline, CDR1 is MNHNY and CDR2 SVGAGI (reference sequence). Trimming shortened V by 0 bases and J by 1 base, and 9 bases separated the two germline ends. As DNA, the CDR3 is TGTGCCAGCAGTTACTCGGACAGATTTAACTATGGCTACACCTTC. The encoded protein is CASSYSDRFNYGYTF.

DNA for the CDR3: TGTGCCAGCAGCTTAGGGTTCGGCGGAGTAAATCAGCCCCAGCATTTT. Its protein is CASSLGFGGVNQPQHF. The chain uses TRBV7-6 and TRBJ1-5; D ambiguous. Trimming stripped 1 base from V and 4 bases from J, with 14 bases between. Germline CDR1 SGHVS, CDR2 FNYEAQ. This CDR3 has 16 amino acids.

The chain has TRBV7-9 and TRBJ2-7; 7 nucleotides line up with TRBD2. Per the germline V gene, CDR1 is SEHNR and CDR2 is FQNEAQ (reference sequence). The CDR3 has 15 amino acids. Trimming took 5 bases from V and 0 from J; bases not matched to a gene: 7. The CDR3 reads CASSTLAASSYEQYF. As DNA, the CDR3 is TGTGCCAGCAGCACCCTAGCGGCCAGCTCCTACGAGCAGTACTTC.

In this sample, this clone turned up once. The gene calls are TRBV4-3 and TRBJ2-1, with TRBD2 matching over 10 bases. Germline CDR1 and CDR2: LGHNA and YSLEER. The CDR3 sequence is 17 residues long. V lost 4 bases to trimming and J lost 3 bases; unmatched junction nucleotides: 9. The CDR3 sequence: CASSPGAGLAIYNEQFF. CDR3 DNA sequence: TGCGCCAGCAGCCCCGGCGCGGGACTAGCGATCTACAATGAGCAGTTCTTC.

The CDR3 sequence is CASSLFAGTQGYEQYF. The CDR3 DNA reads as TGTGCCAGCAGTTTATTCGCTGGGACACAGGGCTACGAGCAGTACTTC. The chain joins TRBV27 to TRBJ2-7; D is perhaps TRBD1 (6 bases). The ends were cut back, 1 base at V and 3 bases at J, with 16 bases in the middle. The germline V gene encodes CDR1 MNHEY and CDR2 SMNVEV (reference sequence). The CDR3 length is 16 residues.

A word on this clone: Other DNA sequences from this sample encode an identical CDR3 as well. This CDR3 reads CASSPTGESYEQYF. The CDR3 DNA reads TGTGCCAGCAGCCCCACTGGGGAGTCCTACGAGCAGTACTTC. V gene TRBV6-5 combines with J gene TRBJ2-7; tentatively, D is TRBD2 (5 bases). The length of the CDR3 is 14 residues. Trimming shortened V by 6 bases and J by 1 base, and 13 bases separated the two germline ends. Germline V gives CDR1 MNHEY, CDR2 SVGAGI.

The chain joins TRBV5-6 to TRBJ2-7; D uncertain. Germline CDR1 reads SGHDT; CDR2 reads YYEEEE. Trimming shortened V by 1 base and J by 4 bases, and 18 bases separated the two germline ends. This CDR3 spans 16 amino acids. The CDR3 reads CASSLFSLVPDYEQYF. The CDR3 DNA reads TGTGCCAGCAGCTTGTTTAGTCTTGTTCCAGATTACGAGCAGTACTTC.

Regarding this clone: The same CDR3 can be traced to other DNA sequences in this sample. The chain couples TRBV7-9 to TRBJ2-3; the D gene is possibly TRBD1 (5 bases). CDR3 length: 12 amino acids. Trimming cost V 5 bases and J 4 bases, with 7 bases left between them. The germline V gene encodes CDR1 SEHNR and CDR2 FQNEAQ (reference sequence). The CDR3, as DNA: TGTGCCAGCAGCAGGGGTGCAGATACGCAGTATTTT. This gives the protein CASSRGADTQYF.

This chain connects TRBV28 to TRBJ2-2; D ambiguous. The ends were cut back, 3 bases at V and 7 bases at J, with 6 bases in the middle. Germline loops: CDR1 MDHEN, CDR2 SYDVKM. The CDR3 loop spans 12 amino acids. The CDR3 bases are TGTGCCAGCAGTTTCGAAAACGGGGAGCTGTTTTTT. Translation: CASSFENGELFF.